The 21 T cell receptor beta chains given below trace back to one sample, sequenced in a study of T cell responses to AZD1222 COVID-19 vaccine. The assay was immunoSEQ multiplex PCR, and TCRdb's table has in-frame clones only and misses some. This sample yields some 150,000 clones, of which about 89% are seen a single time; less than 3.5% belongs to the top ten. The sequenced sample was peripheral blood, obtained on day 0 of MenACWY control vaccination. The receptors shown here come from an adult in good health.

Of note for this clone: The same CDR3 also results from other DNA sequences found in this sample. The chain carries TRBV10-3 and TRBJ2-7, with D perhaps TRBD2 (6 bases). The CDR3 has 13 residues. Per the germline V gene, CDR1 is ENHRY and CDR2 is SYGVKD. V was shortened by 6 bases and J by 3 bases, with 12 bases between the two germline ends. The CDR3 spells CAISGTESYEQYF. The CDR3, as DNA: TGTGCCATCAGCGGGACTGAGAGCTACGAGCAGTACTTC.

The chain carries TRBV5-1 and TRBJ2-5; 9 bases map to TRBD2. CDR1 is SGHRS, CDR2 YFSETQ, per germline. After removal of 0 bases from V and 7 bases from J, the junction contained 7 bases not matched to a gene. This CDR3 comprises 15 residues. CDR3 residues: CASSLAAGGPGTQYF. The CDR3 coding sequence is TGCGCCAGCAGCTTGGCCGCGGGAGGGCCGGGGACCCAGTACTTC. Filled out from reference TRBV5-1 and TRBJ2-5, the complete variable domain reads KAGVTQTPRYLIKTRGQQVTLSCSPISGHRSVSWYQQTPGQGLQFLFEYFSETQRNKGNFPGRFSGRQFSNSRSEMNVSTLELGDSALYLCASSLAAGGPGTQYFGPGTRLLVL.

The rearrangement links TRBV7-9 to TRBJ1-6; D possibly corresponds to TRBD1 (6 bases). The CDR3 extends over 14 amino acids. The germline V and J ends were trimmed by 4 bases and 9 bases, with 13 bases remaining between them. Germline assignment: CDR1 SEHNR and CDR2 FQNEAQ (reference sequence). The DNA of the CDR3 is TGTGCCAGCAGCTCGGACAGTACGCGTTCACCCCTCCACTTT. Its protein product is CASSSDSTRSPLHF. Full variable domain (outside the CDR3, taken from reference TRBV7-9 and TRBJ1-6): DTGVSQNPRHKITKRGQNVTFRCDPISEHNRLYWYRQTLGQGPEFLTYFQNEAQLEKSRLLSDRFSAERPKGSFSTLEIQRTEQGDSAMYLCASSSDSTRSPLHFGNGTRLTVT.

The rearrangement uses TRBV6-1 and TRBJ1-3; D not resolved. Trimming left V 6 bases short and J 3 bases short, with 6 bases between. Germline V gene lookup returns CDR1 MNHNS and CDR2 SASEGT. This CDR3 region has 12 residues. CDR3 sequence reads: CASRDRGNTIYF. CDR3 nucleotide sequence: TGTGCCAGCAGGGACCGTGGAAACACCATATATTTT.

The J gene is TRBJ2-4, the V gene TRBV30; either TRBD1 or TRBD2 may supply D (7 bases each). Germline-derived CDR1 and CDR2 are GTSNPN and SVGIG (reference sequence). The CDR3 sequence is 14 residues long. Trimming took off 2 bases at V and 7 bases at J, with 15 bases between the two ends. The CDR3 spells CAWSWPGGGNIQYF. The DNA of the CDR3 is TGTGCCTGGAGTTGGCCAGGGGGGGGGAACATTCAGTACTTC.

The chain is built from TRBV25-1 and TRBJ1-1; weak D call: TRBD1 (6 bases). V was pared by 5 bases and J by 3 bases, with 16 bases between. The CDR3 spans 15 residues. Per germline, CDR1 MGHDK and CDR2 SYGVNS. The CDR3 DNA reads TGTGCCAGCAGTATTCCCGGGACATCGGACACTGAAGCTTTCTTT. It yields the protein CASSIPGTSDTEAFF. The complete variable domain, with remaining parts taken from reference TRBV25-1 and TRBJ1-1, reads EADIYQTPRYLVIGTGKKITLECSQTMGHDKMYWYQQDPGMELHLIHYSYGVNSTEKGDLSSESTVSRIRTEHFPLTLESARPSHTSQYLCASSIPGTSDTEAFFGQGTRLTVV.

The gene calls are TRBV12-3 or TRBV12-4 and TRBJ2-5; no clear D gene. CDR3 length: 13 amino acids. V lost 2 bases and J lost 3, with 7 bases in between. CDR3 loop: CASSLYPEETQYF. In nucleotides, the CDR3 is TGTGCCAGCAGTTTATATCCCGAAGAGACCCAGTACTTC.

This chain connects TRBV5-8 to TRBJ1-1; D is perhaps TRBD1 (5 bases). V lost 0 bases, J lost 0 bases, and 9 bases lay in between. This CDR3 comprises 15 residues. Germline lookup yields CDR1 SGHTS and CDR2 YDEGEE. As DNA, the CDR3 is TGTGCCAGCAGCTTGGCAGGGAACATGAACACTGAAGCTTTCTTT. Translation gives CASSLAGNMNTEAFF.

This clone was counted a single time. V gene TRBV27 combines with J gene TRBJ2-1; 7 positions match TRBD2. CDR3 length: 13 residues. The ends lost 9 bases at V and 3 bases at J; junction bases unmatched: 5. Germline V gene lookup returns CDR1 MNHEY and CDR2 SMNVEV (reference sequence). DNA for the CDR3: TGTGCCAGTGGCGGGGGTATCTACAATGAGCAGTTCTTC. The encoded protein is CASGGGIYNEQFF.

This chain joins TRBV10-2 and TRBJ2-7; 9 bases are a match to TRBD1. CDR1 and CDR2 (germline): WSHSY, SAAADI. V lost 3 bases, J lost 6 bases, and 9 bases stayed unmatched. The length of the CDR3 is 15 residues. CDR3 DNA: TGCGCCAGCAGTGACGCGGGGACAGGGTCCAGCGAGCAGTACTTC. Its translation is CASSDAGTGSSEQYF.

This sequence joins TRBV12-3 or TRBV12-4 and TRBJ2-2, with D unclear. V was clipped by 6 bases and J by 2 bases, with 4 bases between them. This CDR3 region has 12 residues. The CDR3 sequence: CASRFNTGELFF. DNA for the CDR3: TGTGCCAGCAGATTCAACACCGGGGAGCTGTTTTTT.

This chain connects TRBV29-1 to TRBJ1-4; D ambiguous. Trimming pared 6 bases from V and 0 bases from J, leaving 14 bases between. The CDR3 contains 15 residues. The V gene's germline CDR1 is SQVTM and CDR2 ANQGSEA. In nucleotides, the CDR3 is TGCAGCGTCCGCGGGCCAGCTGCAACTAATGAAAAACTGTTTTTT. Protein: CSVRGPAATNEKLFF.

The chain combines TRBV4-1 with TRBJ1-4; maybe TRBD1 (5 bases). V lost 4 bases, J lost 7 bases, and 10 bases lay in between. Germline CDR1 is MGHRA and CDR2 is YSYEKL. There are 13 residues in the CDR3. CDR3 nucleotide sequence: TGCGCCAGCAGCCTCTTGAGGGGTGAAAAACTGTTTTTT. It codes for CASSLLRGEKLFF.

V gene TRBV5-1 combines with J gene TRBJ2-2, with D perhaps assigned TRBD1 or TRBD2 (5 bases each). The germline V gene encodes CDR1 SGHRS and CDR2 YFSETQ. CDR3 length: 16 residues. V shed 0 bases and J shed 9 bases, with 18 bases lying between them. CDR3 sequence: CASSLDGTGKLRELFF. Written as DNA, the CDR3 is TGCGCCAGCAGCTTGGACGGGACGGGGAAACTCCGGGAGCTGTTTTTT.

The chain recombines TRBV2 with TRBJ1-1; D remains ambiguous. Germline CDR1 and CDR2: SNHLY and FYNNEI. The CDR3 totals 12 residues. The ends were cut back, 5 bases at V and 1 base at J, with 5 bases in the middle. The CDR3 sequence: CASSNWNTEAFF. The CDR3 nucleotides read TGTGCCAGCAGTAATTGGAACACTGAAGCTTTCTTT. Full variable domain (outside the CDR3, taken from reference TRBV2 and TRBJ1-1): EPEVTQTPSHQVTQMGQEVILRCVPISNHLYFYWYRQILGQKVEFLVSFYNNEISEKSEIFDDQFSVERPDGSNFTLKIRSTKLEDSAMYFCASSNWNTEAFFGQGTRLTVV.

The chain combines TRBV29-1 with TRBJ1-6; no reliable D call. Germline V CDR1 and CDR2: SQVTM, ANQGSEA. The CDR3 extends over 13 amino acids. Trimming left V 4 bases short and J 7 bases short, with 11 bases between. CDR3 bases: TGCAGCGTTGTGGAGGGCCCAAATTCACCCCTCCACTTT. This codes for CSVVEGPNSPLHF.

The chain recombines TRBV5-1 with TRBJ1-6, with 9 bases identical to TRBD1. There are 15 residues in the CDR3. With V trimmed by 4 bases and J by 8 bases, 7 bases remained unmatched. Germline V CDR1 and CDR2: SGHRS, YFSETQ. The DNA of the CDR3 is TGCGCCAGCAGCCCCGGGACAGGGCTGTATTCACCCCTCCACTTT. Encoded protein: CASSPGTGLYSPLHF.

CDR3 DNA: TGTGCCAGCAGGAACAGGATTAATGAAAAACTGTTTTTT. Amino acids: CASRNRINEKLFF. The J gene is TRBJ1-4, the V gene TRBV5-6; tentatively, D is TRBD1 (5 bases). Looked up from germline, CDR1 is SGHDT and CDR2 is YYEEEE. This CDR3 has 13 residues. V was clipped by 5 bases and J by 4 bases, with 9 bases between them.

The chain employs TRBV12-5 and TRBJ1-2; no firm D call. The CDR3 is 15 residues long. The ends were cut back, 0 bases at V and 6 bases at J, with 14 bases in the middle. Germline CDR1 is LGHNT and CDR2 is FRNRAP. The CDR3 here is CASGLVLGIGDGYTF. The CDR3 DNA is TGTGCTAGTGGTTTGGTACTTGGGATCGGGGATGGCTACACCTTC.

The J gene is TRBJ2-5, the V gene TRBV19; no reliable D call. Germline V CDR1 and CDR2: LNHDA, SQIVND (reference sequence). The CDR3 is made up of 14 amino acids. V lost 5 bases and J 4 bases, leaving 14 bases between the germline ends. The CDR3, as DNA: TGTGCCAGTAGTCTCCTTCCCAGCCGAGAGACCCAGTACTTC. Its protein product is CASSLLPSRETQYF.

In this sample, this clone turned up once. The V gene is TRBV29-1, the J gene TRBJ2-3; 7 bases line up with TRBD1. Germline trimming cut 3 bases from V and 5 bases from J; bases unmatched to any gene: 5. CDR3 length equals 13 residues. Germline V gene lookup returns CDR1 SQVTM and CDR2 ANQGSEA. CDR3 sequence reads: CSVDHRGQDTQYF. In nucleotides, the CDR3 is TGCAGCGTTGATCATAGGGGGCAAGATACGCAGTATTTT.